This T cell receptor beta chain was sequenced for a study of read filtering for tumor transcriptome and immune sequencing. Study-level information: Mean patient age was around 66 years, range roughly 45 to 85; 17 male, roughly 14 female. DNase treatment preceded whole-transcriptome library preparation.

CDR3 length equals 14 residues. The V gene's germline CDR1 is SGHKS and CDR2 YYEKEE (reference sequence). V dropped 7 bases and J dropped 0 bases, with 12 bases sitting between them. Molecular barcoded adaptors covering alpha/delta and beta/gamma chains were used on 400 to 450 ng RNA. TCRdb passed the reads through MiXCR, listing each CDR3 protein once. The sample includes around 140,000 distinct CDR3 sequences, 13% of them seen just once. The TCR comes from a donor aged 40 or over with multiple myeloma. The sequenced material came from a population of CD138-negative cells sorted from bone marrow. The chain employs TRBV5-5 and TRBJ2-3; D uncertain. The DNA of the CDR3 is TGTGCCAGCCGGCCTATTCGGAGCACAGATACGCAGTATTTT. This codes for CASRPIRSTDTQYF.